This T cell receptor beta chain originates from a study of T cell repertoires in cytomegalovirus infection. Study summary: Matching HLA type and CMV infection were both indicated by public TCR beta signatures. General study points: Individuals carrying CMV plus the relevant HLA were identified by cumulative frequency of public TCR beta families.

This CDR3 contains 14 residues. Germline V CDR1 and CDR2: MDHEN, SYDVKM. V lost 8 bases to trimming and J lost 1 base; unmatched junction nucleotides: 3. This clonotype was recorded at least ten times. The antigen remains undetermined. Each CDR3 protein gets one entry after TCRdb re-called the reads with MiXCR. The profile shows 200,000 to 300,000 distinct CDR3 sequences, over 8% of them singletons. The TCR originated in a human donor in good health (CMV status not recorded). Some clones in this sample may be carry-over from other donors' samples. Sequenced sample: PBMCs. The chain uses TRBV28 and TRBJ2-3, with 10 positions matching TRBD2. The CDR3 loop is CASQRGGGTDTQYF. For the CDR3, the DNA is TGTGCCAGCCAGCGGGGGGGTGGCACAGATACGCAGTATTTT. The variable domain in full, completed from reference TRBV28 and TRBJ2-3, reads DVKVTQSSRYLVKRTGEKVFLECVQDMDHENMFWYRQDPGLGLRLIYFSYDVKMKEKGDIPEGYSVSREKKERFSLILESASTNQTSMYLCASQRGGGTDTQYFGPGTRLTVL.